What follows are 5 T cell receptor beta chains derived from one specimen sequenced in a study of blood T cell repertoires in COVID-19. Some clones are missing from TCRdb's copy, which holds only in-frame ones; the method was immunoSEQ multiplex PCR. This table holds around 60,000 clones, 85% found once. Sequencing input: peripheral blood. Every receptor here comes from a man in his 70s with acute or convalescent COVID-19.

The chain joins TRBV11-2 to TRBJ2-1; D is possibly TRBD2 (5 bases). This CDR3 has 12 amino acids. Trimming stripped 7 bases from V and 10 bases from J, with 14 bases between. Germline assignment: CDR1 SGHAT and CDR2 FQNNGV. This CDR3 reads CASTSPEGEQFF. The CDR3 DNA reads TGTGCCAGCACCTCCCCCGAGGGCGAGCAGTTCTTC.

The CDR3 protein is CASSPFAGVNTGELFF. As DNA, the CDR3 is TGTGCCAGCAGCCCATTCGCGGGGGTTAACACCGGGGAGCTGTTTTTT. The chain has TRBV5-4 and TRBJ2-2, with 7 bases aligning to TRBD2. Germline lookup yields CDR1 SGHNT and CDR2 YYREEE (reference sequence). This CDR3 region has 16 residues. Trimming took 4 bases from V and 2 from J; bases not matched to a gene: 8.

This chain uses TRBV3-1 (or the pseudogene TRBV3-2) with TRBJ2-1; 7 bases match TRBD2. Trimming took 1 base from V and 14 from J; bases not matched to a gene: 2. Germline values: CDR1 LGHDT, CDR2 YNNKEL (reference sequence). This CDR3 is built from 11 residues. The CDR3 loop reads CASSQGGGKFF. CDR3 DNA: TGTGCCAGCAGCCAAGGGGGAGGGAAGTTCTTC.

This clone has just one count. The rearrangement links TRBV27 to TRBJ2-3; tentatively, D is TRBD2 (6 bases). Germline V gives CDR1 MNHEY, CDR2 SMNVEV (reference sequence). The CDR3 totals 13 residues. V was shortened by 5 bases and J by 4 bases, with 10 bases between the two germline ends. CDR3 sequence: CASSGLAPDTQYF. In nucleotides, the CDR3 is TGTGCCAGCAGTGGTCTAGCGCCAGATACGCAGTATTTT.

The chain's CDR3 is CASSPSRDAYEQYF. CDR3 in DNA: TGTGCCAGCTCACCCTCCCGGGATGCCTACGAGCAGTACTTC. The chain is built from TRBV18 and TRBJ2-7; D may be TRBD2 (5 bases). CDR1 is KGHSH and CDR2 is LQKENI in the germline V gene. V shed 3 bases and J shed 2 bases, with 11 bases lying between them. This CDR3 is built from 14 residues.